The 10 T cell receptor beta chains below come from one sample, sequenced in a study of T-cell reconstitution after alpha-beta-depleted transplantation in children. The TCRbeta library was prepared with unique molecular identifiers. TCRdb ran MiXCR on the PCR reads and lists one entry per CDR3 protein. The repertoire holds more than 450,000 distinct CDR3 sequences, about 16% seen once, with 2.5% to 3.5% in the top ten. The material sequenced was PBMCs from the stem cell graft donor, taken from the stem cell graft. These receptors originate from a human donor who donated a stem cell graft to a child with acute lymphoblastic leukemia.

V gene TRBV3-1 combines with J gene TRBJ1-3; D not certain. With 1 base removed from V and 7 bases from J, the gap between germline ends came to 5 bases. Germline assignment: CDR1 LGHDT and CDR2 YNNKEL (reference sequence). CDR3 length: 12 residues. In nucleotides, the CDR3 is TGTGCCAGCAGCCAAGTAGCGAACACCATATATTTT. Translation gives CASSQVANTIYF. Full variable domain (remainder filled in from reference TRBV3-1 and TRBJ1-3): DTAVSQTPKYLVTQMGNDKSIKCEQNLGHDTMYWYKQDSKKFLKIMFSYNNKELIINETVPNRFSPKSPDKAHLNLHINSLELGDSAVYFCASSQVANTIYFGEGSWLTVV.

The V gene is TRBV11-2, the J gene TRBJ1-1; D is ambiguous. Deletions cut 5 bases from V and 4 bases from J, with 8 bases between. Germline loops: CDR1 SGHAT, CDR2 FQNNGV. This CDR3 has 12 residues. The chain's CDR3 is CASSEYSTEAFF. CDR3 sequence (DNA): TGTGCCAGCAGCGAGTACAGCACTGAAGCTTTCTTT.

This clonotype was detected a few times. The chain has TRBV27 and TRBJ2-7, with D tentatively TRBD1 or TRBD2 (6 bases each). The CDR3 runs to 16 residues. Germline V gene lookup returns CDR1 MNHEY and CDR2 SMNVEV (reference sequence). V shed 0 bases and J shed 0 bases, with 12 bases lying between them. CDR3 sequence: CASSLSSGALSYEQYF. For the CDR3, the DNA is TGTGCCAGCAGTTTATCCTCGGGGGCCCTCTCCTACGAGCAGTACTTC.

The CDR3 spells CASSSHLEGLAGEQFF. In nucleotides, the CDR3 is TGTGCCAGCAGCTCCCACCTAGAGGGACTAGCCGGCGAGCAGTTCTTC. The chain links TRBV9 to TRBJ2-1; 9 bases line up with TRBD2. Per germline, CDR1 SGDLS and CDR2 YYNGEE. The CDR3 runs 16 residues. Trimming took 4 bases from V and 10 from J; bases not matched to a gene: 15.

This clonotype has only a few counts. The chain recombines TRBV7-8 with TRBJ2-2; D not resolved. The germline gives CDR1 SGHVS, CDR2 FQNEAQ. The CDR3 covers 16 residues. V lost 5 bases to trimming and J lost 1 base, with 14 bases between them. As DNA, the CDR3 is TGTGCCAGCAGCCCCAACCCTCGGCAGAACACCGGGGAGCTGTTTTTT. It yields the protein CASSPNPRQNTGELFF.

This clonotype was observed a handful of times. V and J are TRBV20-1 and TRBJ2-5; no clear D gene. This CDR3 is built from 13 residues. Germline CDR1 DFQATT, CDR2 SNEGSKA (reference sequence). Trimming left V 1 base short and J 0 bases short, with 6 bases between. Here the CDR3 DNA reads TGCAGTGCTAGAGGACTCAACCAAGAGACCCAGTACTTC. The encoded protein is CSARGLNQETQYF.

This clonotype was counted a few times. The V call is TRBV19, the J call TRBJ2-2; D perhaps matches TRBD2 (5 bases). The ends were cut back, 1 base at V and 4 bases at J, with 10 bases in the middle. The CDR3 sequence is 15 residues long. From germline, CDR1 is LNHDA and CDR2 SQIVND (reference sequence). CDR3 nucleotides: TGTGCCAGTAGTATAGTCTTACTAGTCACCGGGGAGCTGTTTTTT. Residues: CASSIVLLVTGELFF.

For the CDR3, the DNA is TGTGCCAGCAGCTTTCCCCGGGGACCCAGGGCAGATACGCAGTATTTT. This translates into CASSFPRGPRADTQYF. This chain connects TRBV12-3 or TRBV12-4 to TRBJ2-3; D might be TRBD1 or TRBD2, each matching 5 bases. The CDR3 runs 16 residues. Trimming left V 6 bases short and J 4 bases short, with 20 bases between.

The chain uses TRBV28 and TRBJ1-5, with TRBD1 as a possible D gene (5 bases). Germline CDR1 is MDHEN and CDR2 is SYDVKM. V lost 7 bases to trimming and J lost 7 bases, with 14 bases between them. The CDR3 is made up of 13 amino acids. Written as DNA, the CDR3 is TGTGCCAGCATGTCGGGGGTGAGCCAGCCCCAGCATTTT. Its protein product is CASMSGVSQPQHF. The full variable domain, completed using reference TRBV28 and TRBJ1-5, is DVKVTQSSRYLVKRTGEKVFLECVQDMDHENMFWYRQDPGLGLRLIYFSYDVKMKEKGDIPEGYSVSREKKERFSLILESASTNQTSMYLCASMSGVSQPQHFGDGTRLSIL.

This clonotype was observed a handful of times. The chain combines TRBV6-1 with TRBJ2-7; 9 bases fit TRBD2. V was pared by 5 bases and J by 3 bases, with 11 bases of the junction left unmatched. CDR3 length: 16 residues. The germline gives CDR1 MNHNS, CDR2 SASEGT. The chain's CDR3 is CASSPRDSGRFYEQYF. The CDR3 coding sequence is TGTGCCAGCAGTCCTCGGGATAGCGGGAGATTCTACGAGCAGTACTTC.